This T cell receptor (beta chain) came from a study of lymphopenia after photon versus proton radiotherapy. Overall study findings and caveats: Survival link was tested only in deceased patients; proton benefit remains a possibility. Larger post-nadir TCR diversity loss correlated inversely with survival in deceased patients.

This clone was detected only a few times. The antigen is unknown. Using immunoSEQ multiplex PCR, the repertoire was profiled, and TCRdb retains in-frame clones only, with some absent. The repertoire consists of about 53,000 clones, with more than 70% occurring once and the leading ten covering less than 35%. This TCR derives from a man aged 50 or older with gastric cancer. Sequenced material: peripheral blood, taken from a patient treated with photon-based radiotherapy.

CDR3 sequence: CASSTPQQKNTEAFF. DNA of the CDR3: TGTGCCAGCAGCACGCCCCAACAGAAGAACACTGAAGCTTTCTTT. The rearrangement links TRBV5-4 to TRBJ1-1; no definite D call. V lost 4 bases and J lost 1, with 14 bases in between. CDR1 and CDR2 from the germline V gene are SGHNT and YYREEE (reference sequence). The CDR3 totals 15 residues.